These T cell receptor beta chains were read from a single sample in a study of CD8+CD57+ T cells in acquired aplastic anemia. MiXCR was run by TCRdb on the reads, yielding one entry per CDR3 protein. Among 98,000 or so distinct CDR3 sequences listed, around 53% were seen once. Sequenced: sorted CD4+, CD8+, or CD8+CD57+ T cells (not recorded which) from PBMCs. Receptors originate from a human donor in good health, serving as a control. The conserved cysteine and the conserved F or W are not part of the CDR3 here. Each record gives: CDR3 protein, clone size, V gene, D gene. D genes are given only for firm matches. The listing skips clone size in some rows; elsewhere it reads once, few, many or a size class.

cdr3_aa: ASSQDSRDRGNQPQH
clone_size: many
v_call: TRBV4-1
d_call: TRBD1

cdr3_aa: ASRRGTGTEAF
clone_size: many
v_call: TRBV5-4
d_call: TRBD1

cdr3_aa: ASSIDLCANYGYT
clone_size: NA
v_call: TRBV19
d_call: NA

cdr3_aa: ASSSQGRKNGYT
clone_size: NA
v_call: TRBV7-9
d_call: NA

cdr3_aa: ASSLAGNSPLH
clone_size: many
v_call: TRBV5-1
d_call: NA

cdr3_aa: ASIDRGLAGGNEQF
clone_size: NA
v_call: TRBV2
d_call: TRBD2

cdr3_aa: ASSGGPSTGELF
clone_size: many
v_call: TRBV9
d_call: NA

cdr3_aa: SASALAGALGELF
clone_size: many
v_call: TRBV20-1
d_call: TRBD2

cdr3_aa: ATSGRGGYT
clone_size: NA
v_call: TRBV24-1
d_call: NA

cdr3_aa: AIDDRGNTEAF
clone_size: many
v_call: TRBV7-9
d_call: TRBD1

cdr3_aa: ASSQGPGGNEQF
clone_size: NA
v_call: TRBV4-1
d_call: TRBD2

cdr3_aa: ASSPTGAPNYYGYT
clone_size: many
v_call: TRBV7-2
d_call: NA

cdr3_aa: ASSPAASGTYEQY
clone_size: NA
v_call: TRBV11-3
d_call: NA

cdr3_aa: ASSLGAELKPQH
clone_size: many
v_call: TRBV7-9
d_call: NA

cdr3_aa: ASSDGGLNTGELF
clone_size: NA
v_call: TRBV10-1
d_call: NA

cdr3_aa: ASSVGGLGEQF
clone_size: many
v_call: TRBV9
d_call: NA

cdr3_aa: ASSIFGTLNTEAF
clone_size: NA
v_call: TRBV19
d_call: NA

cdr3_aa: ASSAGTSGTGELF
clone_size: NA
v_call: TRBV19
d_call: TRBD2

cdr3_aa: SATGRSVVEQF
clone_size: NA
v_call: TRBV20-1
d_call: NA

cdr3_aa: ASSQETGRPDTQY
clone_size: many
v_call: TRBV4-2
d_call: NA

cdr3_aa: ASSLVGGVNSPLH
clone_size: many
v_call: TRBV7-2
d_call: TRBD1

cdr3_aa: ASSTGLQSGELF
clone_size: many
v_call: TRBV2
d_call: NA

cdr3_aa: ASSQGVASAGQY
clone_size: NA
v_call: TRBV7-8
d_call: NA

cdr3_aa: ASQTSGNTGELF
clone_size: once
v_call: TRBV5-1
d_call: NA

cdr3_aa: AISERAGAGETQY
clone_size: NA
v_call: TRBV10-3
d_call: NA

cdr3_aa: ASSFQGAYSNQPQH
clone_size: few
v_call: TRBV5-6
d_call: TRBD1

cdr3_aa: ASSQWTGYYEQY
clone_size: NA
v_call: TRBV6-2/TRBV6-3
d_call: TRBD1

cdr3_aa: ATSREIGWGETQY
clone_size: NA
v_call: TRBV15
d_call: NA

cdr3_aa: ATQPTGQGTHEQY
clone_size: few
v_call: TRBV24-1
d_call: TRBD1

cdr3_aa: SAEYGAYTGELF
clone_size: many
v_call: TRBV20-1
d_call: NA

cdr3_aa: ASSLESNYGYT
clone_size: many
v_call: TRBV5-4
d_call: NA

cdr3_aa: ASSIFGNTEAF
clone_size: many
v_call: TRBV19
d_call: NA

cdr3_aa: ASSGGGRGIKNIQY
clone_size: many
v_call: TRBV25-1
d_call: NA

cdr3_aa: SARDASYERY
clone_size: few
v_call: TRBV20-1
d_call: NA

cdr3_aa: SGAGGGGRGIKNEQY
clone_size: few
v_call: TRBV29-1
d_call: NA

cdr3_aa: ASSLEGGYTDTQY
clone_size: hyperexpanded
v_call: TRBV5-1
d_call: NA

cdr3_aa: SVGQGAYEQY
clone_size: few
v_call: TRBV29-1
d_call: TRBD1

cdr3_aa: ASSVGTSYEQY
clone_size: NA
v_call: TRBV9
d_call: TRBD2

cdr3_aa: ASSGGTGGIDTQY
clone_size: many
v_call: TRBV12-3/TRBV12-4
d_call: TRBD1

cdr3_aa: SVRDGELF
clone_size: many
v_call: TRBV29-1
d_call: NA

cdr3_aa: ASREGPGANVLT
clone_size: NA
v_call: TRBV27
d_call: NA

cdr3_aa: SVELGRSYEQY
clone_size: NA
v_call: TRBV29-1
d_call: NA

cdr3_aa: ASSGGREQY
clone_size: once
v_call: TRBV25-1
d_call: NA

cdr3_aa: ASSTGQGRNNSPLH
clone_size: once
v_call: TRBV19
d_call: TRBD1

cdr3_aa: ASIGGEVTGGLNEQF
clone_size: NA
v_call: TRBV25-1
d_call: TRBD1

cdr3_aa: ASSLYAGLRGSYNEQF
clone_size: many
v_call: TRBV7-6
d_call: NA

cdr3_aa: SARARTATKTYEQY
clone_size: once
v_call: TRBV20-1
d_call: NA

cdr3_aa: ASSIGGVWNTEAF
clone_size: NA
v_call: TRBV19
d_call: NA

cdr3_aa: AISEAQSRSPLH
clone_size: NA
v_call: TRBV10-3
d_call: NA

cdr3_aa: ASSLLLATDTQY
clone_size: many
v_call: TRBV7-6
d_call: NA

cdr3_aa: ASSYPLDSSPYAF
clone_size: few
v_call: TRBV6-2/TRBV6-3
d_call: NA

cdr3_aa: SARDFGGGESNTGAF
clone_size: NA
v_call: TRBV20-1
d_call: NA

cdr3_aa: ASSVGPGQGAHEQY
clone_size: NA
v_call: TRBV9
d_call: TRBD1

cdr3_aa: ASSPQGSIYEQY
clone_size: NA
v_call: TRBV25-1
d_call: NA

cdr3_aa: ASSQGPRAHGYT
clone_size: many
v_call: TRBV4-1
d_call: NA

cdr3_aa: ASSLRPLLEQY
clone_size: NA
v_call: TRBV27
d_call: NA

cdr3_aa: SARDVAGEGTDTQY
clone_size: NA
v_call: TRBV20-1
d_call: TRBD2

cdr3_aa: AISESQGHTEAF
clone_size: NA
v_call: TRBV10-3
d_call: NA

cdr3_aa: ASTWGTGSTDTQY
clone_size: many
v_call: TRBV12-3/TRBV12-4
d_call: TRBD1

cdr3_aa: ASSRGHLNTEAF
clone_size: NA
v_call: TRBV19
d_call: NA